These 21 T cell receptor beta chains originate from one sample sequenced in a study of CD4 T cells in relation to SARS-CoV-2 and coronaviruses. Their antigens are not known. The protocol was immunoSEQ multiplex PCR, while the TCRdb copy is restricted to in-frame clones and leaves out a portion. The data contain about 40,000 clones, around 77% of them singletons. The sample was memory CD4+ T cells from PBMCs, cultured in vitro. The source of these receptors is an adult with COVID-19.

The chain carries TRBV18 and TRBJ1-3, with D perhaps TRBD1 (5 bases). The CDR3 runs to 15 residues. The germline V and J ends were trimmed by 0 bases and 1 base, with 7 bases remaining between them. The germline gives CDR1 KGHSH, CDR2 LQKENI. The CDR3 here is CASSPPSGSGNTIYF. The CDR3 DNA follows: TGTGCCAGCTCACCACCCTCAGGGTCTGGAAACACCATATATTTT. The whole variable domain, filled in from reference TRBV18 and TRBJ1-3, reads NAGVMQNPRHLVRRRGQEARLRCSPMKGHSHVYWYRQLPEEGLKFMVYLQKENIIDESGMPKERFSAEFPKEGPSILRIQQVVRGDSAAYFCASSPPSGSGNTIYFGEGSWLTVV.

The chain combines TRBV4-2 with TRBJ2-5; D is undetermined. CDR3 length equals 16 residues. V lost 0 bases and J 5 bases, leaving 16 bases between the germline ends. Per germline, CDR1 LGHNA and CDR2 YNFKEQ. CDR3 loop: CASSQDGSGRSETQYF. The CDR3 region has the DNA TGTGCCAGCAGCCAAGATGGATCCGGGCGCTCGGAGACCCAGTACTTC.

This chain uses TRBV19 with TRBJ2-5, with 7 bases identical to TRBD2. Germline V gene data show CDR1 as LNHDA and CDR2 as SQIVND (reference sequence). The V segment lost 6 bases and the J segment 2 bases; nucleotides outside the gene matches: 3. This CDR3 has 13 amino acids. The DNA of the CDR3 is TGTGCCAGTAGGGCTAGCGGTCAAGAGACCCAGTACTTC. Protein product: CASRASGQETQYF.

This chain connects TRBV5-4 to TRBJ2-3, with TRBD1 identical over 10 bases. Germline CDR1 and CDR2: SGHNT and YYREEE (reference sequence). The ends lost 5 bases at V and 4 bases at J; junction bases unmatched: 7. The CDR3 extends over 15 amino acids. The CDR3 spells CASRPGTGEADTQYF. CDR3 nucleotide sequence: TGTGCCAGCAGGCCCGGGACAGGGGAGGCAGATACGCAGTATTTT. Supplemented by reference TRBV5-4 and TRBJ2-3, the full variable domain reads ETGVTQSPTHLIKTRGQQVTLRCSSQSGHNTVSWYQQALGQGPQFIFQYYREEENGRGNFPPRFSGLQFPNYSSELNVNALELDDSALYLCASRPGTGEADTQYFGPGTRLTVL.

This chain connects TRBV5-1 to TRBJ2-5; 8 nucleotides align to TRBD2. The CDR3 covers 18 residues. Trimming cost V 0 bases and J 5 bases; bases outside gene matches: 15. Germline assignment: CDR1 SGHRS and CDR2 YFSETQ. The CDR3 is CASSLAASGGVDIETQYF. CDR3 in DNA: TGCGCCAGCAGCTTGGCCGCTTCGGGGGGGGTGGACATCGAGACCCAGTACTTC.

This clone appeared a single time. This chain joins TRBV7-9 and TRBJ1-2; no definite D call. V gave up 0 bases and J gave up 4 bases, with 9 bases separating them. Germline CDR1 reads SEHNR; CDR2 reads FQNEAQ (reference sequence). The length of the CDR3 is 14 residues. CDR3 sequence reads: CASSLAIGSYGYTF. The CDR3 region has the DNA TGTGCCAGCAGCTTAGCAATCGGGTCCTATGGCTACACCTTC.

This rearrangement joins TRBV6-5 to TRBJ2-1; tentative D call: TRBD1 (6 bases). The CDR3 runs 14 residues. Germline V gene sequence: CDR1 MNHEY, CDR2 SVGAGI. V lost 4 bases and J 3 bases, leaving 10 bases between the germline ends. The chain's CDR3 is CASSSGTFYNEQFF. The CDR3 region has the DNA TGTGCCAGCAGTTCCGGGACATTCTACAATGAGCAGTTCTTC.

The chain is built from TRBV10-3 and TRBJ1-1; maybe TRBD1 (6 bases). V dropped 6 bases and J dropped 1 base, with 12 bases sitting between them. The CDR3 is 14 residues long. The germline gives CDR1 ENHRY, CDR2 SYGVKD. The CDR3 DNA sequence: TGTGCCATCAGCTCAGGGGAAGGGAACACTGAAGCTTTCTTT. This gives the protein CAISSGEGNTEAFF.

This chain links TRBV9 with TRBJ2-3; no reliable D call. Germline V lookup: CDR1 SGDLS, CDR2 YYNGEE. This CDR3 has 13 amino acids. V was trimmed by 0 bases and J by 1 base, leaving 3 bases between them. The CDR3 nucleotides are TGTGCCAGCAGCGTAGCCGGCACAGATACGCAGTATTTT. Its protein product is CASSVAGTDTQYF.

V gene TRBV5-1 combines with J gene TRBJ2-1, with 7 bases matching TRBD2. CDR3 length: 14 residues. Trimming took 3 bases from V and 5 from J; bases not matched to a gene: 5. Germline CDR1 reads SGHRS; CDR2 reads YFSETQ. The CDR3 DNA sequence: TGCGCCAGCAGCTCCCTACTAGCGAACAATGAGCAGTTCTTC. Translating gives CASSSLLANNEQFF.

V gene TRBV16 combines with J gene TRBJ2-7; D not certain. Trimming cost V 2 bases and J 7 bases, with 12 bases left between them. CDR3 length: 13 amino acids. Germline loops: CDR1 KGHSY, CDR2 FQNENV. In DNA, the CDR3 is TGTGCCAGCAGCCAACTTCGGAATAGGGAGCAGTACTTC. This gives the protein CASSQLRNREQYF.

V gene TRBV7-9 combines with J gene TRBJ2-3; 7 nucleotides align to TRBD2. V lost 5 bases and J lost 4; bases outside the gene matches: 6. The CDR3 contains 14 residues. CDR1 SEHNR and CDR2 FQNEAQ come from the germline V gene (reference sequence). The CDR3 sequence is CASSPGLESDTQYF. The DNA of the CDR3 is TGTGCCAGCAGCCCCGGACTAGAATCAGATACGCAGTATTTT. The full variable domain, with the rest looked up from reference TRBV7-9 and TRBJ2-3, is DTGVSQNPRHKITKRGQNVTFRCDPISEHNRLYWYRQTLGQGPEFLTYFQNEAQLEKSRLLSDRFSAERPKGSFSTLEIQRTEQGDSAMYLCASSPGLESDTQYFGPGTRLTVL.

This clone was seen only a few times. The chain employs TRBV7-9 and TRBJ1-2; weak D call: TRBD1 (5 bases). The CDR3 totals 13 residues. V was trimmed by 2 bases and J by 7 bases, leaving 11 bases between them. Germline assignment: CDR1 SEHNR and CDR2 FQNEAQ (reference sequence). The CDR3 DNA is TGTGCCAGCAGCTTATTCCAGGACACTGGCTACACCTTC. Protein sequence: CASSLFQDTGYTF.

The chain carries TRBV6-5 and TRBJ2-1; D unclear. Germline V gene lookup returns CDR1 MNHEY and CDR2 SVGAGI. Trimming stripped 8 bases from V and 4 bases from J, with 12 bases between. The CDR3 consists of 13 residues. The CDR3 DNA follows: TGTGCCAGCCCCTCTCCCTTTTACAATGAGCAGTTCTTC. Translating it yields CASPSPFYNEQFF.

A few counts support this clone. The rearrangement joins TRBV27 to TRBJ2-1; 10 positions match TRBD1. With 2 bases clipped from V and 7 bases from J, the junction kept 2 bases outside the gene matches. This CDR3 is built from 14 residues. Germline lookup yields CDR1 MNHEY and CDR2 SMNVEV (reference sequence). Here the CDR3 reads CASSLRTGGNEQFF. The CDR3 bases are TGTGCCAGCAGTTTAAGGACAGGGGGTAATGAGCAGTTCTTC.

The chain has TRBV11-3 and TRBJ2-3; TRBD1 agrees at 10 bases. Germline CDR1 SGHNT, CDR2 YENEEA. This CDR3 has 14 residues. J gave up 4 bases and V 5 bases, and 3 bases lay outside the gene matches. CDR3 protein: CASSGTGEPDTQYF. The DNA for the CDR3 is TGTGCCAGCAGCGGGACAGGGGAGCCAGATACGCAGTATTTT. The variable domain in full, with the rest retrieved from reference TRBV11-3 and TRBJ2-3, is EAGVVQSPRYKIIEKKQPVAFWCNPISGHNTLYWYLQNLGQGPELLIRYENEEAVDDSQLPKDRFSAERLKGVDSTLKIQPAELGDSAVYLCASSGTGEPDTQYFGPGTRLTVL.

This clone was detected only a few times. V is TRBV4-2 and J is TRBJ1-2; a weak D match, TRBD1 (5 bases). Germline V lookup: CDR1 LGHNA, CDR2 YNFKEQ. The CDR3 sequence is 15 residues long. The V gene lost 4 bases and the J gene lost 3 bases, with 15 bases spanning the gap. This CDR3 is CASSPTLGGDYGYTF. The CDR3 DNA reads TGTGCCAGCAGCCCCACCTTAGGAGGGGACTATGGCTACACCTTC.

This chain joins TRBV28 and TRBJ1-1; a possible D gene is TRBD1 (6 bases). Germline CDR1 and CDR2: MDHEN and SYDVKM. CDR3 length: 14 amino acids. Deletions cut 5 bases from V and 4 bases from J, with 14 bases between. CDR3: CASSPNRDGTEAFF. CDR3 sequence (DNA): TGTGCCAGCAGTCCCAACAGGGATGGCACTGAAGCTTTCTTT.

The CDR3 region is CASSLRGFRGYHEQYF. As DNA, the CDR3 is TGTGCCAGCAGCCTCAGGGGATTCAGGGGCTACCACGAGCAGTACTTC. This chain uses TRBV2 with TRBJ2-7; D is possibly TRBD1 (6 bases). This CDR3 spans 16 amino acids. CDR1 SNHLY and CDR2 FYNNEI come from the germline V gene. Trimming removed 6 bases from V and 5 bases from J, with 23 bases in between.

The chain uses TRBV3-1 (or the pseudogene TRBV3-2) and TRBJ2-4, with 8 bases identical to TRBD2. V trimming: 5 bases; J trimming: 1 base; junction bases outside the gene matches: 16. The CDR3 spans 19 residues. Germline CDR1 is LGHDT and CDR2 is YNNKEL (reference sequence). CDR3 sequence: CASSALGTRRIWAKNIQYF. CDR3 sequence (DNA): TGTGCCAGCAGCGCACTTGGGACTAGGAGGATTTGGGCCAAAAACATTCAGTACTTC.

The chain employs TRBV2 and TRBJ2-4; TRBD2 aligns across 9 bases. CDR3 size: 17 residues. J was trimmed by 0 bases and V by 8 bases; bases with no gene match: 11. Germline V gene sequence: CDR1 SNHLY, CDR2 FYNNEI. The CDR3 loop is CASSSGIPKLAKNIQYF. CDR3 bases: TGTGCCAGCTCTAGCGGGATCCCGAAACTAGCCAAAAACATTCAGTACTTC.